This TCR beta chain emerged from a study of identical twins. Findings and caveats of the study: An excess of low generation probability was shown by twin-shared out-of-frame alpha sequences. The abundant beta clonotypes from cord blood had fewer insertions, and memory repertoires had none of this. Within monozygotic twins, out-of-frame TCR alpha sharing was underestimated by the models.

TCRdb processed the 5' RACE reads anew with MiXCR; each CDR3 protein has one entry. The sample has hundreds of thousands of distinct CDR3 sequences, 6.1% seen once. Healthy Caucasians made up all donors. This clonotype has a count of ten or more. Its antigen remains unknown. Germline-derived CDR1 and CDR2 are DFQATT and SNEGSKA (reference sequence). CDR3 size: 13 residues. V was shortened by 7 bases and J by 2 bases, with 12 bases between the two germline ends. Sequenced sample: naive T cells sorted from blood. This clonotype originated in a man aged 18 to 35 in good health. V gene TRBV20-1 combines with J gene TRBJ2-1, with D possibly being TRBD2 (6 bases). This CDR3 is CSVLADPYNEQFF. The CDR3 DNA is TGCAGTGTATTAGCGGACCCCTACAATGAGCAGTTCTTC.